These 4 T cell receptor beta chains share one sample of origin, sequenced in a study of shared clonotypes between healthy human individuals (dated by TCRdb to the early 2020s). Library preparation was by the immunoSEQ multiplex PCR assay. TCRdb's version of the immuneACCESS table is confined to in-frame rearrangements and falls short of the full clone set. An unresolved V gene accounts for under half of the shortfall where checked; the remainder is of unknown origin. Within this sample are about 510,000 clones, with more than 65% of them counted one time only. 13% of the sample comes from the top ten. Sample: PBMCs. These receptors were obtained from a woman between 35 and 50 years old in good health. Some clones in this sample may be carry-over from other donors' samples.

The rearrangement uses TRBV9 and TRBJ2-2; D is perhaps TRBD2 (6 bases). Between the trimmed V and J ends, which lost 4 bases and 1 base, there was a span of 11 bases. CDR3 size: 15 residues. CDR1 is SGDLS and CDR2 is YYNGEE in the germline V gene. The CDR3 loop reads CASSPRGRNTGELFF. The CDR3 DNA sequence: TGTGCCAGCAGCCCCCGGGGGAGGAACACCGGGGAGCTGTTTTTT.

The rearrangement links TRBV29-1 to TRBJ1-1; 7 bases fit TRBD1. J was trimmed by 4 bases and V by 4 bases; bases with no gene match: 6. Germline CDR1 is SQVTM and CDR2 is ANQGSEA. This CDR3 is 13 amino acids long. The CDR3 reads CSVVVRGATEAFF. The CDR3 DNA is TGCAGCGTTGTTGTCAGGGGGGCCACTGAAGCTTTCTTT.

V gene TRBV5-4 combines with J gene TRBJ2-7; D unresolved. The CDR3 covers 13 residues. From germline, CDR1 is SGHNT and CDR2 YYREEE (reference sequence). The V and J ends lost 3 bases and 2 bases respectively, with 9 bases between them. This CDR3 is CASSSEKTYEQYF. CDR3 DNA sequence: TGTGCCAGCAGCTCGGAGAAGACCTACGAGCAGTACTTC.

This clone was seen just once. The gene calls are TRBV11-2 and TRBJ2-7; either TRBD1 or TRBD2 may fit D (5 bases each). The CDR3 has 14 residues. CDR1 and CDR2 from the germline V gene are SGHAT and FQNNGV. Trimming pared 8 bases from V and 3 bases from J, leaving 17 bases between. The CDR3 sequence is CASYRGGKRYEQYF. The CDR3 coding sequence is TGTGCCAGCTACCGGGGCGGAAAACGCTACGAGCAGTACTTC. Complete variable domain (other parts from reference TRBV11-2 and TRBJ2-7): EAGVAQSPRYKIIEKRQSVAFWCNPISGHATLYWYQQILGQGPKLLIQFQNNGVVDDSQLPKDRFSAERLKGVDSTLKIQPAKLEDSAVYLCASYRGGKRYEQYFGPGTRLTVT.